The present T cell receptor beta chain was sequenced within a study of blood T cell repertoires in COVID-19. CDR1 and CDR2 (germline): LGHDT, YNNKEL (reference sequence). V lost 1 base and J lost 0, with 10 bases in between. There are 16 residues in the CDR3. Per the original data handling: From reference gene primer amplification, estimates of nucleated cell counts were derived. Produced via immunoSEQ multiplex PCR; TCRdb's table is partial and in-frame only. V, J and clone size reflect that table, while D and trimming were determined from the DNA. This sample yields some 230,000 clones, of which 75% to 90% are seen a single time; under 4% belongs to the top ten.

What was sequenced was PBMCs or T cells enriched from blood (not recorded which). The receptor was isolated from a woman under 30 in a cohort exposed to, infected with or recovered from COVID-19 (not recorded which). The chain uses TRBV3-1 (or the pseudogene TRBV3-2) and TRBJ2-4, with D maybe TRBD2 (5 bases). This CDR3 is CASSQVTGSAKNIQYF. CDR3 nucleotides: TGTGCCAGCAGCCAAGTGACGGGGTCAGCCAAAAACATTCAGTACTTC.